The present T cell receptor (beta chain) was sequenced within a study of T cells after yellow fever vaccination. Study-level points and caveats: Peaking faster, on day 5 versus 15, the secondary response was nonetheless weaker. Clones that expanded after primary vaccination mostly reappeared after the booster (roughly 97% CD4, about 91% CD8). Within FACS-sorted repertoires, abundant clonotypes contaminating from the bulk population could be present.

About this clonotype itself: As yet, its antigen is unknown.

The 5'RACE template-switching step produced TCR cDNA and added a universal primer site and UMIs. TCRdb passed the 5' RACE reads through MiXCR, listing each CDR3 protein once. In the table there are hundreds of thousands of distinct CDR3 sequences, approximately 21% of which are singletons. CDR3 size: 17 residues. The junction had 10 bases not matched to a gene; V was cut back by 1 base and J by 4 bases. Per the germline V gene, CDR1 is LNHNV and CDR2 is YYDKDF (reference sequence). This clonotype was sampled from a man in his thirties or forties who received the YFV17D yellow fever vaccine. The V gene is TRBV15, the J gene TRBJ2-5; 9 bases fit TRBD2. This specimen consisted of PBMCs, obtained 15 days after the yellow fever booster vaccination. The CDR3 loop is CATSRAGLAGVSETQYF. In DNA, the CDR3 is TGTGCCACCAGCAGAGCTGGATTAGCGGGAGTGTCAGAGACCCAGTACTTC.